The 31 T cell receptor beta chains presented below share a single source sample, sequenced in a study of T cells in women clearing cervical HPV infection. Assay: immunoSEQ multiplex PCR; the TCRdb copy retains only in-frame clones and omits some. The sample table includes some 30,000 clones. The sequencing sample was made of blood buffy coat. Source of these receptors: a woman between 18 and 69 years old with a cervical HPV16 infection that either progressed to CIN3+ or cleared (not recorded which).

Regarding this clone: The read terminates 3 residues ahead of where the CDR3 ends, so the germline J gene completes it. The chain is built from TRBV12-3 or TRBV12-4 and TRBJ1-4, with 8 bases identical to TRBD1. The length of the CDR3 is 15 residues. V shed 3 bases and J 8 bases; nucleotides not matched to a gene: 8. The CDR3: CASSFSGQAGEKLFF. Incomplete CDR3 DNA: TGTGCCAGCAGTTTTTCGGGACAGGCAGGGGAAAAA.

A word on this clone: The CDR3 is cut off 3 residues early in the read; its end comes from the germline J gene. This chain connects TRBV7-9 to TRBJ1-1; the D gene is possibly TRBD1 (5 bases). Trimming left V 6 bases short and J 1 base short, with 6 bases between. The CDR3 has 12 amino acids. CDR1 is SEHNR and CDR2 is FQNEAQ in the germline V gene (reference sequence). CDR3 DNA, as far as it was read: TGTGCCAGCAGGAGGGGGAACACTGAA. Translating it yields CASRRGNTE. From start to end, the CDR3 is CASRRGNTEAFF.

About this clone: The read stops 3 residues short of the end of the CDR3; the missing end is completed from the germline J gene. The chain joins TRBV20-1 to TRBJ2-3; 8 bases are shared with TRBD2. The V and J ends lost 5 bases and 0 bases, in that order; junction bases with no gene match: 4. From germline, CDR1 is DFQATT and CDR2 SNEGSKA (reference sequence). CDR3 length equals 14 residues. CDR3 DNA (partial): TGCAGTGCTCGTAGCGGGGCAAGCACAGATACG. Translation: CSARSGASTDT. The CDR3, in full, reads CSARSGASTDTQYF.

About this clone itself: Read data end 3 residues before the CDR3 end; the end is taken from the germline J gene. This chain links TRBV18 with TRBJ2-3, with 12 positions matching TRBD2. Germline V gene lookup returns CDR1 KGHSH and CDR2 LQKENI. Trimming took 0 bases from V and 2 from J; bases not matched to a gene: 12. The CDR3 length is 20 residues. Partial CDR3 DNA: TGTGCCAGCTCACCACCAAAACTAGCGGGGGGCGTGATACTCACAGATACG. Protein: CASSPPKLAGGVILTDT. The whole CDR3 region reads CASSPPKLAGGVILTDTQYF.

Note on this clone: The read ends 3 residues before the CDR3 terminus; that terminus is restored from the germline J gene. J is TRBJ1-2 and V is TRBV12-3 or TRBV12-4; the D gene is possibly TRBD1 (6 bases). Between the trimmed V and J ends, which lost 7 bases and 5 bases, there was a span of 11 bases. This CDR3 is 12 amino acids long. This CDR3 reads CASKTTGYGYTF. CDR3 DNA, as far as it was read: TGTGCCAGCAAAACGACAGGATATGGC.

On this clone itself: The read comes to an end 3 residues before the CDR3 does, leaving the germline J gene to fill in the end. The chain joins TRBV6-2 or TRBV6-3 to TRBJ2-7; 8 bases are a match to TRBD2. Trimming removed 5 bases from V and 2 bases from J; junction bases left unmatched: 11. The CDR3 spans 16 residues. Looked up from germline, CDR1 is MNHEY and CDR2 is SVGEGT. CDR3 DNA, as far as it was read: TGTGCCAGCAGTCGCGGAGGGATTAGCGGGACCTACGAG. This codes for CASSRGGISGTYE. The CDR3 in its entirety is CASSRGGISGTYEQYF.

Notes on this clone: The DNA ends 3 residues before the CDR3 does, and the rest of the CDR3 is filled in from the germline J gene. This sequence joins TRBV2 and TRBJ1-4; D gene ambiguous. The CDR3 is made up of 13 amino acids. Trimming removed 7 bases from V and 7 bases from J, with 13 bases in between. Germline V CDR1 and CDR2: SNHLY, FYNNEI. Incomplete CDR3 DNA: TGTGCCAGCAAAGGCCTCCCGTCTGAAAAA. Its translation: CASKGLPSEK. The entire CDR3 reads CASKGLPSEKLFF.

A note on this clone: Coverage ceases 3 residues before the CDR3 finishes, and the germline J gene fills in the end. The chain uses TRBV6-2 or TRBV6-3 and TRBJ2-7; unclear D gene. V was shortened by 2 bases and J by 4 bases, with 15 bases between the two germline ends. Germline CDR1 MNHEY, CDR2 SVGEGT. The length of the CDR3 is 15 residues. The CDR3 here is CASSYGSPGGYEQYF. The CDR3 DNA, read in part, is TGTGCCAGCAGTTACGGCTCGCCGGGTGGTTACGAG.

A word on this clone: The read ends 3 residues shy of where the CDR3 ends; the end is completed using the germline J gene. This sequence joins TRBV28 and TRBJ2-3; 9 nucleotides align to TRBD2. Losses at the gene ends were 6 bases for V and 1 base for J; bases not matched to a gene: 2. The CDR3 extends over 14 amino acids. Looked up from germline, CDR1 is MDHEN and CDR2 is SYDVKM. The sequenced CDR3 bases are TGTGCCAGCAGCTTAGCGGGGGGCACAGATACG. It specifies CASSLAGGTDT. The whole CDR3 reads CASSLAGGTDTQYF.

Regarding this clone: The sequenced fragment ends 3 residues before the CDR3 boundary, so the rest is inferred from the germline J gene. The genes are TRBV5-1 and TRBJ1-3; D unresolved. Trimming shortened V by 4 bases and J by 0 bases, and 14 bases separated the two germline ends. The CDR3 sequence is 16 residues long. Germline-derived CDR1 and CDR2 are SGHRS and YFSETQ. The part of the CDR3 DNA that was read is TGCGCCAGCAGCCCGAGGGTCAAATACTCTGGAAACACC. This codes for CASSPRVKYSGNT. The complete CDR3 sequence is CASSPRVKYSGNTIYF.

Turning to this clone: Read data end 3 residues before the CDR3 end; the end is taken from the germline J gene. This sequence joins TRBV19 and TRBJ1-5; D gene unclear. CDR1 is LNHDA and CDR2 is SQIVND in the germline V gene (reference sequence). V dropped 4 bases and J dropped 4 bases, with 20 bases sitting between them. The CDR3 runs 17 residues. The CDR3 spells CASSTPFMSGRNQPQHF. The sequenced CDR3 bases are TGTGCCAGTAGTACCCCTTTTATGTCAGGCCGTAATCAGCCC.

With regard to this clone: The read finishes 3 residues shy of the CDR3 end, and the germline J gene is used to complete it. The chain combines TRBV20-1 with TRBJ2-1; 8 nucleotides align to TRBD2. Germline V gene data show CDR1 as DFQATT and CDR2 as SNEGSKA (reference sequence). The V gene end was trimmed by 2 bases and the J gene end by 1 base; junction bases not matched to a gene: 7. The CDR3 covers 16 residues. CDR3 DNA, as far as it was read: TGCAGTGCTAGACCCAGCGGGAGAGGATCCTACAATGAG. Protein product: CSARPSGRGSYNE. The CDR3 in its entirety is CSARPSGRGSYNEQFF.

Remarks on this clone: The read ends 3 residues before the CDR3 terminus; that terminus is restored from the germline J gene. This sequence joins TRBV7-9 and TRBJ2-2; 9 bases agree with TRBD2. J lost 7 bases, V lost 7 bases, and 7 bases had no gene match. Germline loops: CDR1 SEHNR, CDR2 FQNEAQ (reference sequence). CDR3 length equals 14 residues. The CDR3 spells CASTHSGGIGELFF. CDR3 DNA (partial): TGTGCCAGCACCCATAGCGGGGGTATCGGGGAG.

This clone is called medium-sized based on its frequency. Read data end 3 residues before the CDR3 end; the end is taken from the germline J gene. The chain couples TRBV7-9 to TRBJ2-1; tentative D call: TRBD2 (5 bases). The CDR3 has 15 residues. In germline, CDR1 is SEHNR, CDR2 FQNEAQ (reference sequence). With 5 bases removed from V and 2 bases from J, the gap between germline ends came to 13 bases. The chain's CDR3 is CASSRTYGAYNEQFF. CDR3 DNA (partial): TGTGCCAGCAGCCGGACGTACGGGGCCTACAATGAG.

With regard to this clone: The CDR3 extends 3 residues past the end of the read, so its final part is completed from the germline J gene. This sequence joins TRBV7-9 and TRBJ1-1; D gene ambiguous. The CDR3 runs to 12 residues. Germline lookup yields CDR1 SEHNR and CDR2 FQNEAQ (reference sequence). V lost 2 bases and J 7 bases, leaving 8 bases between the germline ends. CDR3 loop: CASSLNSGEAFF. The sequenced part of the CDR3 DNA is TGTGCCAGCAGCTTAAATTCGGGTGAA.

Note on this clone: The CDR3 extends 3 residues past the end of the read, so its final part is completed from the germline J gene. The chain links TRBV5-5 to TRBJ2-1; 9 positions match TRBD2. V was clipped by 5 bases and J by 2 bases; unmatched bases: 2. This CDR3 comprises 14 residues. CDR1 SGHKS and CDR2 YYEKEE come from the germline V gene (reference sequence). The CDR3 sequence is CASSLAGTYNEQFF. The CDR3 bases that were read are TGTGCCAGCAGTCTAGCGGGAACCTACAATGAG.

About this clone: The junction shows a germline mismatch at one end, possibly a read error. The CDR3 is cut off 3 residues early in the read; its end comes from the germline J gene. The chain recombines TRBV4-2 with TRBJ1-1; D unresolved. The CDR3 has 15 amino acids. CDR1 and CDR2 (germline): LGHNA, YNFKEQ. The CDR3: CASSQVYPAGTEAFF. The part of the CDR3 DNA that was read is TGCGCCAGCAGCCAAGTGTATCCAGCCGGGACTGAA.

Concerning this clone itself: The sequenced fragment ends 3 residues before the CDR3 boundary, so the rest is inferred from the germline J gene. The gene calls are TRBV20-1 and TRBJ1-5, with D uncertain. CDR3 size: 16 residues. The V end was cut by 1 base, the J end by 0 bases, with 13 bases between. Germline-derived CDR1 and CDR2 are DFQATT and SNEGSKA (reference sequence). CDR3 region: CSARARQLFSNQPQHF. Incomplete CDR3 DNA: TGCAGTGCTAGAGCTCGACAATTATTTAGCAATCAGCCC.

In the case of this clone: The sequenced fragment ends 3 residues before the CDR3 boundary, so the rest is inferred from the germline J gene. V usage is TRBV29-1 and J usage is TRBJ2-7, with 8 bases that match TRBD2. The CDR3 extends over 15 amino acids. J was trimmed by 2 bases and V by 0 bases; bases with no gene match: 6. Germline V lookup: CDR1 SQVTM, CDR2 ANQGSEA. The CDR3 DNA, read in part, is TGCAGCGTTGAAGACATAGCGGGACAAACCTACGAG. Its protein product is CSVEDIAGQTYE. The full CDR3 sequence reads CSVEDIAGQTYEQYF.

The part of the CDR3 DNA that was read is TGTGCCAGCAGCCCGGGACAGGGGGCGCGCAATGAG. It translates to CASSPGQGARNE. The entire CDR3 reads CASSPGQGARNEQFF. This chain connects TRBV2 to TRBJ2-1, with 12 bases fitting TRBD1. The CDR3 extends 3 residues past the end of the read, so its final part is completed from the germline J gene. V was clipped by 6 bases and J by 6 bases; unmatched bases: 6. Germline V gene data show CDR1 as SNHLY and CDR2 as FYNNEI. There are 15 residues in the CDR3.

Points on this clone: The CDR3 goes on 3 residues after the read ends, and that part is filled in from the germline J gene. V and J are TRBV9 and TRBJ2-1; no firm D call. Per the germline V gene, CDR1 is SGDLS and CDR2 is YYNGEE. Trimming pared 1 base from V and 2 bases from J, leaving 13 bases between. The CDR3 has 16 amino acids. CDR3: CASSVTGQRAYNEQFF. The part of the CDR3 DNA that was read is TGTGCCAGCAGCGTAACTGGCCAGCGTGCCTACAATGAG.

Concerning this clone: The read terminates 3 residues before the CDR3 end, so the remaining end is supplied by the germline J gene. The V gene is TRBV19, the J gene TRBJ2-5, with a weak D call TRBD2 (6 bases). The CDR3 is 15 residues long. V was clipped by 6 bases and J by 5 bases, with 19 bases between them. Germline V gene lookup returns CDR1 LNHDA and CDR2 SQIVND (reference sequence). The CDR3 reads CASRAFTGEGETQYF. Incomplete CDR3 DNA: TGTGCCAGTAGGGCCTTTACGGGAGAGGGGGAGACC.

Points on this clone: The read terminates 3 residues ahead of where the CDR3 ends, so the germline J gene completes it. Other DNA sequences in this sample translate to the same CDR3. The chain employs TRBV30 and TRBJ1-6, with a possible D match to TRBD1 (5 bases). V dropped 0 bases and J dropped 7 bases, with 13 bases sitting between them. Germline CDR1 reads GTSNPN; CDR2 reads SVGIG (reference sequence). CDR3 length: 15 amino acids. Here the CDR3 reads CAWSVAGVRNSPLHF. The CDR3 DNA, read in part, is TGTGCCTGGAGTGTCGCGGGGGTCAGGAATTCACCC.

Concerning this clone itself: The read ends 3 residues early relative to the CDR3; the germline J gene fills the gap. This chain links TRBV23-1 with TRBJ2-1, with TRBD2 identical over 13 bases. TRBV23-1 is an open reading frame, and its role is uncertain. This CDR3 is built from 15 residues. Trimming cost V 4 bases and J 7 bases; bases outside gene matches: 4. The CDR3 sequence is CASSPGTSGKNEQFF. The sequenced part of the CDR3 DNA is TGCGCCAGCAGTCCCGGGACTAGCGGGAAGAATGAG.

Note on this clone: With the read ending 3 residues before the CDR3 end, the germline J gene is used to fill in that end. This rearrangement joins TRBV5-6 to TRBJ1-2; a possible D gene is TRBD1 (5 bases). Between the trimmed V and J ends, which lost 4 bases and 7 bases, there was a span of 17 bases. Germline CDR1 and CDR2: SGHDT and YYEEEE. This CDR3 spans 14 amino acids. This CDR3 is CASSPGVGRGGYTF. Partial CDR3 DNA: TGTGCCAGCAGCCCCGGCGTGGGGAGGGGTGGC.

Comments on this clone: The read ends 3 residues before the CDR3 terminus; that terminus is restored from the germline J gene. The chain uses TRBV5-4 and TRBJ2-7; TRBD1 matches at 10 bases. The CDR3 consists of 15 residues. In germline, CDR1 is SGHNT, CDR2 YYREEE (reference sequence). With 4 bases clipped from V and 6 bases from J, the junction kept 10 bases outside the gene matches. CDR3 amino acids: CASSKPRDRGGEQYF. The CDR3 DNA, read in part, is TGTGCCAGCAGCAAGCCCCGGGACAGGGGCGGCGAG.

A note on this clone: With the read ending 3 residues before the CDR3 end, the germline J gene is used to fill in that end. The rearrangement uses TRBV5-1 and TRBJ2-3, with 10 bases fitting TRBD2. The CDR3 runs 15 residues. Germline V CDR1 and CDR2: SGHRS, YFSETQ. This CDR3 is CASSPTGTSEDTQYF. CDR3 DNA, as far as it was read: TGCGCCAGCAGCCCAACCGGGACTAGCGAAGACACG.

This CDR3 is CASSFRENTEAFF. The DNA read from the CDR3 is TGCGCCAGCAGCTTCAGAGAAAACACTGAA. The chain has TRBV5-1 and TRBJ1-1; the D is unclear. The CDR3 end lies 3 residues beyond the end of the read and is filled in from the germline J gene. CDR1 SGHRS and CDR2 YFSETQ come from the germline V gene. This CDR3 has 13 amino acids. Trimming took off 2 bases at V and 2 bases at J, with 7 bases between the two ends.

Concerning this clone: The observed sequence ends 3 residues before the CDR3 terminus, with the missing tail filled in from the germline J gene. The chain employs TRBV5-1 and TRBJ1-1; D perhaps matches TRBD1 (6 bases). Trimming stripped 4 bases from V and 0 bases from J, with 16 bases between. CDR3 length: 16 amino acids. CDR1 SGHRS and CDR2 YFSETQ come from the germline V gene. The CDR3 protein is CASSGLVGDMNTEAFF. The CDR3 bases that were read are TGCGCCAGCAGCGGACTTGTTGGGGACATGAACACTGAA.

Of note for this clone: The CDR3 extends 3 residues past the end of the read, so its final part is completed from the germline J gene. V usage is TRBV29-1 and J usage is TRBJ1-2; weak D call: TRBD1 (6 bases). V shed 1 base and J shed 4 bases, with 13 bases lying between them. Germline assignment: CDR1 SQVTM and CDR2 ANQGSEA. This CDR3 spans 14 amino acids. Partial CDR3 DNA: TGCAGCGTTGAAGCCCGAGACAGGACCTATGGC. Amino acids: CSVEARDRTYG. The complete CDR3 protein is CSVEARDRTYGYTF.

A remark on this clone: The identical CDR3 is also encoded by other nucleotide sequences in the sample. Here the CDR3 reads CSASPGGREQFF. CDR3 bases read: TGCAGTGCTAGTCCGGGGGGTCGTGAG. The gene calls are TRBV20-1 and TRBJ2-1, with TRBD2 identical over 7 bases. The CDR3 goes on 3 residues after the read ends, and that part is filled in from the germline J gene. The CDR3 contains 12 residues. With 3 bases clipped from V and 9 bases from J, the junction kept 5 bases outside the gene matches. CDR1 and CDR2 from the germline V gene are DFQATT and SNEGSKA (reference sequence).